This TCR beta chain originates from a study of blood T cell repertoires in COVID-19. Study as a whole: The analysed material was cDNA or gDNA that came from T cells, B-cell-depleted T cells, or PBMCs.

The participants were between roughly 18 and 100 years old and came from 24 US areas. Clinical histories supplied by participants themselves formed the basis of cohort assignment. The CDR3 spans 17 residues. Trimming took off 8 bases at V and 1 base at J, with 24 bases between the two ends. Germline lookup yields CDR1 LNHDA and CDR2 SQIVND (reference sequence). The repertoire was sequenced with immunoSEQ multiplex PCR; TCRdb's copy has only in-frame clones and lacks some. The repertoire holds under 150,000 clones, with around 85% as singletons. V is TRBV19 and J is TRBJ2-7; D is ambiguous. Specimen: PBMCs or T cells enriched from blood (not recorded which). The sequence derives from a woman between 40 and 50 years old who had recovered from COVID-19. The CDR3 sequence is CASSSFRGSSPSYEQYF. In DNA, the CDR3 is TGTGCCAGTTCCTCTTTCCGCGGCAGCTCCCCGTCCTACGAGCAGTACTTC.